This TCR beta chain was sequenced during a study of shared clonotypes between healthy human individuals. Study results and limitations: Naive subsets tended to show greater estimated richness than memory subsets. The generation probabilities recorded for non-shared clonotypes fell below those of clonotypes shared by all four donors.

This clone was found once. No antigen is known for it. Several immunoSEQ 96-well plates shared each subset's DNA, each plate a replicate. The data were produced by immunoSEQ multiplex PCR, yet TCRdb's version contains in-frame clones alone and is incomplete. Among around 2.5 million clones listed, roughly 93% were seen once. This CDR3 spans 16 amino acids. V lost 1 base, J lost 0 bases, and 3 bases stayed unmatched. Germline V gives CDR1 SGHTA, CDR2 FQGNSA. Sequenced: naive CD4+ T cells from PBMCs. The subset denotes: CD45RA+ positively selected. This clonotype originated in a man between 18 and 29 years old in good health. Some clones in this sample may be carry-over from other donors' samples. V usage is TRBV7-2 and J usage is TRBJ2-4; 7 bases line up with TRBD2. The CDR3 DNA reads as TGTGCCAGCAGCTTAGAAGCGGGGTTAGCCAAAAACATTCAGTACTTC. Protein: CASSLEAGLAKNIQYF.